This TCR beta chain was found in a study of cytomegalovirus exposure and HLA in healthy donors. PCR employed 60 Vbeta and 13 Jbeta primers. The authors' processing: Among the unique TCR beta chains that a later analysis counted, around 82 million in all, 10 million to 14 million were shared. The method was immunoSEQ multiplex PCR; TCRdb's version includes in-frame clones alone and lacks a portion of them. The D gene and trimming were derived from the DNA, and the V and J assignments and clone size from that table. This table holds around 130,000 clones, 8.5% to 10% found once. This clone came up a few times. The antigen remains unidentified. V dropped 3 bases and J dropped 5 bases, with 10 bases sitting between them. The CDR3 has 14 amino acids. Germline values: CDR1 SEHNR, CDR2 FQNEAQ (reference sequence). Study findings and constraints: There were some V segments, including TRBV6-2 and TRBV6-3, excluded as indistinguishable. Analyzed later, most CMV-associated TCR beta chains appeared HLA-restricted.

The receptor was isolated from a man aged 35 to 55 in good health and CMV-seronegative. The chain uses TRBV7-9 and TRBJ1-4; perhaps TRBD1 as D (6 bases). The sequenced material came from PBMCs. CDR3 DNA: TGTGCCAGCAGCTTCCGGGACACGAATGAAAAACTGTTTTTT. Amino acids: CASSFRDTNEKLFF.